The present entry profiles one TCR beta chain with its context. Antigen unknown. This record comes from a study of cytomegalovirus exposure and HLA in healthy donors. Primers: 60 Vbeta forward and 13 Jbeta reverse. Some clones are missing from TCRdb's copy, which holds only in-frame ones; the method was immunoSEQ multiplex PCR. In the table there are approximately 100,000 clones, around 69% of which are singletons. General study findings and limits: Sequencing probably produced one cluster of sequence variants that were highly shared.

The CDR3 covers 15 residues. Germline V gene sequence: CDR1 SGHRS, CDR2 YFSETQ. The V gene lost 4 bases and the J gene lost 0 bases, with 13 bases spanning the gap. The TCR comes from a man in his thirties or forties in good health and CMV-seronegative. The sequenced sample was PBMCs. The V gene is TRBV5-1, the J gene TRBJ1-1, with D uncertain. CDR3 loop: CASSLEIWLNTEAFF. In nucleotides, the CDR3 is TGCGCCAGCAGCCTTGAGATCTGGTTGAACACTGAAGCTTTCTTT. Using reference TRBV5-1 and TRBJ1-1 for the parts outside the CDR3, the full variable domain is KAGVTQTPRYLIKTRGQQVTLSCSPISGHRSVSWYQQTPGQGLQFLFEYFSETQRNKGNFPGRFSGRQFSNSRSEMNVSTLELGDSALYLCASSLEIWLNTEAFFGQGTRLTVV.